Sequencing of this TCR beta chain was carried out in a study of T cells in Graves' hyperthyroidism and ophthalmopathy. Study overall: At initial diagnosis, before any treatment had begun, peripheral blood was obtained.

General study findings and limits: Most clonotypes that expanded in the thyroid above 0.001 also showed up in blood. Ophthalmopathy was predicted by the model a median of roughly 6.7 months ahead of onset.

The CDR3 contains 15 residues. Trimming cost V 3 bases and J 4 bases, with 13 bases left between them. Looked up from germline, CDR1 is SNHLY and CDR2 is FYNNEI. Exclusion followed for patients with uncontrolled infection, other autoimmune disease, pregnancy or lactation. This clonotype was observed at least ten times. What it recognizes is unknown. Regions amplified from RNA transcripts were the TCR beta CDR3 regions. TCR CDR3 underwent first-round RT-PCR with the HTBI primer set. TCRdb analysed the multiplex PCR reads with MiXCR anew, one entry per CDR3 protein. The sample includes about 620,000 distinct CDR3 sequences, around 15% of them seen just once.

Sequenced material: blood. This TCR was sampled from a woman aged 30 to 39 with Graves' hyperthyroidism. This sequence joins TRBV2 and TRBJ1-5; a weak D match, TRBD1 (5 bases). The CDR3 DNA reads as TGTGCCAGCAGTGACAGACAGTTAGGGAATCAGCCCCAGCATTTT. Its protein product is CASSDRQLGNQPQHF.